This T cell receptor (beta chain) was captured by sequencing in a study of cytomegalovirus exposure and HLA in healthy donors. The CDR3 contains 14 residues. Per the germline V gene, CDR1 is MNHNS and CDR2 is SASEGT. Trimming cost V 3 bases and J 2 bases, with 7 bases left between them. In its sample, this clone was seen many times. This specimen includes other DNA sequences encoding the same CDR3. The assay was immunoSEQ multiplex PCR, and TCRdb's table has in-frame clones only and misses some. Of 150,000 to 250,000 clones detected, approximately 78% appear once; the ten largest clones hold 1% to 1.5%.

This TCR came from a woman aged 25 to 39 in good health and CMV-seronegative. This chain uses TRBV6-1 with TRBJ2-2; D perhaps matches TRBD1 (5 bases). Material for sequencing was PBMCs. CDR3 sequence reads: CASSETANTGELFF. CDR3 in DNA: TGTGCCAGCAGTGAGACAGCTAACACCGGGGAGCTGTTTTTT.